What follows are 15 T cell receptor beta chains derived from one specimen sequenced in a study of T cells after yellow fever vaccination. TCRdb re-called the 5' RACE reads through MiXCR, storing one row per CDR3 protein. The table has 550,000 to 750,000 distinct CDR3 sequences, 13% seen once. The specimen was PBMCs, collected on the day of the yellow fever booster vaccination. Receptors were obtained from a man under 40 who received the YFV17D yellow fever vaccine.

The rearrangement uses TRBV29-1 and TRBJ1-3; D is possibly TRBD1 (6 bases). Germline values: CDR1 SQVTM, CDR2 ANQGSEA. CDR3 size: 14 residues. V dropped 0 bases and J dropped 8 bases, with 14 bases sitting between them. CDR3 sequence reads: CSVEDPRGGYTIYF. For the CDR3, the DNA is TGCAGCGTTGAAGATCCCAGGGGTGGCTACACCATATATTTT.

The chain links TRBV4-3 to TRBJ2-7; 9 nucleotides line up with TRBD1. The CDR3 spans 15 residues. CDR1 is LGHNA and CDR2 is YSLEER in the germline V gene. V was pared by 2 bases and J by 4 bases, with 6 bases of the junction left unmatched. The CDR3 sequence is CASSQYGTGPYEQYF. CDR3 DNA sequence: TGCGCCAGCAGCCAATACGGGACAGGGCCTTACGAGCAGTACTTC.

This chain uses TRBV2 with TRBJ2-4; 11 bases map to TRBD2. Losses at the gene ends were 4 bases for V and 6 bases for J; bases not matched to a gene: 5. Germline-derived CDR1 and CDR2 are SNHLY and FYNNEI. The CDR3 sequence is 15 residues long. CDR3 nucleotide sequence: TGTGCCAGCAGTGCGAACGGACTAGCGGGAAACATTCAGTACTTC. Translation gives CASSANGLAGNIQYF. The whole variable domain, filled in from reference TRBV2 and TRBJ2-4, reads EPEVTQTPSHQVTQMGQEVILRCVPISNHLYFYWYRQILGQKVEFLVSFYNNEISEKSEIFDDQFSVERPDGSNFTLKIRSTKLEDSAMYFCASSANGLAGNIQYFGAGTRLSVL.

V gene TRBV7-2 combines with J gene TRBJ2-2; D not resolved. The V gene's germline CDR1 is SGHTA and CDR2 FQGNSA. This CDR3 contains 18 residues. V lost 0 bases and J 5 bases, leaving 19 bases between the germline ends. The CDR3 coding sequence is TGTGCCAGCAGCTTAGCCCCCCCCAGTGATCTTGGGACCGGGGAGCTGTTTTTT. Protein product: CASSLAPPSDLGTGELFF.

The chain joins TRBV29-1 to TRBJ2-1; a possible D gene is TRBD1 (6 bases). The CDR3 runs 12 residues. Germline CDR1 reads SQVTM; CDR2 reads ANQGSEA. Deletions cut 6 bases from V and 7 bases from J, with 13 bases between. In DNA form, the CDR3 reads TGCAGCGTCAGGACAGTTCTAAATGAGCAGTTCTTC. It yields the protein CSVRTVLNEQFF.

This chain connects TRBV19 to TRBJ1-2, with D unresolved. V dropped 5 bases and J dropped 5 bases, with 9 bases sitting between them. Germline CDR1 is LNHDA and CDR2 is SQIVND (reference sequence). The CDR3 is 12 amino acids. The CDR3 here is CASSERLYGYTF. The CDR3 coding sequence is TGTGCCAGTAGTGAGAGACTGTATGGCTACACCTTC.

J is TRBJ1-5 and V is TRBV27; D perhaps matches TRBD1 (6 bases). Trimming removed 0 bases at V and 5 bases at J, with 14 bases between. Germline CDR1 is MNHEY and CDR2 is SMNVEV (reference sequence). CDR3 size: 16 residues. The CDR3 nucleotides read TGTGCCAGCAGTTTATCGGGGACATCGTTTTATCAGCCCCAGCATTTT. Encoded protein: CASSLSGTSFYQPQHF.

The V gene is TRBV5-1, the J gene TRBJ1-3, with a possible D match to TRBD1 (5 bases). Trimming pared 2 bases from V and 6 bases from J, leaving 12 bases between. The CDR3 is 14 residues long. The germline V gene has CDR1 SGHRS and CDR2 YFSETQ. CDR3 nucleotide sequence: TGCGCCAGCAGCTTATCGGGGGTGGAAAACACCATATATTTT. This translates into CASSLSGVENTIYF. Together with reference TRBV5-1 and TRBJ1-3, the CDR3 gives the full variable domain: KAGVTQTPRYLIKTRGQQVTLSCSPISGHRSVSWYQQTPGQGLQFLFEYFSETQRNKGNFPGRFSGRQFSNSRSEMNVSTLELGDSALYLCASSLSGVENTIYFGEGSWLTVV.

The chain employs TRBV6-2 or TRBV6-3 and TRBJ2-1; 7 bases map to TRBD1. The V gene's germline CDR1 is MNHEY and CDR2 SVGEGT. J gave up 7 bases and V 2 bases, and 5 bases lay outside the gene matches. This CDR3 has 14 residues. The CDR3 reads CASSYPKTGNEQFF. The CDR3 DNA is TGTGCCAGCAGTTACCCTAAGACAGGGAATGAGCAGTTCTTC.

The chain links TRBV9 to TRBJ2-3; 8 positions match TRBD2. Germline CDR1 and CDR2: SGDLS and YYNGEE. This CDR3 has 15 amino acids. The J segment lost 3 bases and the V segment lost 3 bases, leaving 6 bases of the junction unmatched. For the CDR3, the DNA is TGTGCCAGCAGCGCACGGGAGGGTGGAACAGATACGCAGTATTTT. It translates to CASSAREGGTDTQYF.

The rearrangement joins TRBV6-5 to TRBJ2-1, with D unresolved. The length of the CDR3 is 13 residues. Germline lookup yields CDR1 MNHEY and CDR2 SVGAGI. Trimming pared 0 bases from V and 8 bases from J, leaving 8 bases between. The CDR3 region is CASSYSGDDEQFF. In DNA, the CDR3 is TGTGCCAGCAGTTACTCTGGCGACGATGAGCAGTTCTTC.

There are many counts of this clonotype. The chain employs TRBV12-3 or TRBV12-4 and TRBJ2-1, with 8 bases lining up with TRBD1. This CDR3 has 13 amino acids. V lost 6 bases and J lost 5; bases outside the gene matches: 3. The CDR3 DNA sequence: TGTGCCAGCAGGGGACAGGAGGACAATGAGCAGTTCTTC. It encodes CASRGQEDNEQFF.

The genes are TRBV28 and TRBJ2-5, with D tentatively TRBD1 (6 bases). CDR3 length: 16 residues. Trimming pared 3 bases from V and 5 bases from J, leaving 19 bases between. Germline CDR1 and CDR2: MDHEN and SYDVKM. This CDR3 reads CASSFSGKGERETQYF. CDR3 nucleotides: TGTGCCAGCAGTTTCTCGGGGAAGGGGGAAAGGGAGACCCAGTACTTC.

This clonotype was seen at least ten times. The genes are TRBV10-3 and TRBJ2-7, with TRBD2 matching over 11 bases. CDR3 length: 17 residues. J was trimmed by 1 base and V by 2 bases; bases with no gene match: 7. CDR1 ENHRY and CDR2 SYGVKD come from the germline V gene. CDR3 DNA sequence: TGTGCCATCAGTGAGACCGGGAGACTAGCGGGGTCCTACGAGCAGTACTTC. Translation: CAISETGRLAGSYEQYF.

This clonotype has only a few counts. In DNA, the CDR3 is TGTGCCAGCAGTCGCGGGACAGGGGGAAACGGCTACACCTTC. It translates to CASSRGTGGNGYTF. The V gene is TRBV6-1, the J gene TRBJ1-2; TRBD1 agrees at 11 bases. With 5 bases clipped from V and 8 bases from J, the junction kept 7 bases outside the gene matches. CDR1 and CDR2 from the germline V gene are MNHNS and SASEGT. CDR3 length: 14 residues.